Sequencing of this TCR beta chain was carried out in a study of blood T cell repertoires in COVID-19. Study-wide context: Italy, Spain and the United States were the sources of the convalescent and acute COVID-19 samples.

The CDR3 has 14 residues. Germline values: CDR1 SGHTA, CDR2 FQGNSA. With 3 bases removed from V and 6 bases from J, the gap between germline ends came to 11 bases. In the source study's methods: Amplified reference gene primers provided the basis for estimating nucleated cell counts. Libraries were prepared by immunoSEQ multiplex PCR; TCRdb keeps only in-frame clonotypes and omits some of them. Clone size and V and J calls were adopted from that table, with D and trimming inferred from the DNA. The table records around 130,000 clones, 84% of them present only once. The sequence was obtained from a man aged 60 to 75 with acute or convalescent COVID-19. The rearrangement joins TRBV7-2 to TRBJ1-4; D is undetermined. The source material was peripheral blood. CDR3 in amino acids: CASSFGMVDEKLFF. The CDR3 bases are TGTGCCAGCAGCTTTGGCATGGTGGATGAAAAACTGTTTTTT. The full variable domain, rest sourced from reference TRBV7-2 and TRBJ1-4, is GAGVSQSPSNKVTEKGKDVELRCDPISGHTALYWYRQSLGQGLEFLIYFQGNSAPDKSGLPSDRFSAERTGGSVSTLTIQRTQQEDSAVYLCASSFGMVDEKLFFGSGTQLSVL.